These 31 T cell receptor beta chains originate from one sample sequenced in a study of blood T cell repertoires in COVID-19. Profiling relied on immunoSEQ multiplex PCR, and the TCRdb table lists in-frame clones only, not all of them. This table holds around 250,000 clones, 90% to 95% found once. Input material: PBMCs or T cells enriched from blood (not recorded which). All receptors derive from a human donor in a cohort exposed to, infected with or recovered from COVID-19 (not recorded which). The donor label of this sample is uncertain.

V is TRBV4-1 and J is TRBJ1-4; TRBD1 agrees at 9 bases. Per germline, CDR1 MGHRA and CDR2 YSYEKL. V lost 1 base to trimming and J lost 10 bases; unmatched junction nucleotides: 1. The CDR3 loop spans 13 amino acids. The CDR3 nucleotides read TGCGCCAGCAGCCAAGCGGGACAGGGAAAACTGTTTTTT. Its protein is CASSQAGQGKLFF.

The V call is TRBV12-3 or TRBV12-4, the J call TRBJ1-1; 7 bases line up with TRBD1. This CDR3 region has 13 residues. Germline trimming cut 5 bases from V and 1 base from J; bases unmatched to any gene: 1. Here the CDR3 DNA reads TGTGCCAGCAGTAGACAGGGGAACACTGAAGCTTTCTTT. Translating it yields CASSRQGNTEAFF.

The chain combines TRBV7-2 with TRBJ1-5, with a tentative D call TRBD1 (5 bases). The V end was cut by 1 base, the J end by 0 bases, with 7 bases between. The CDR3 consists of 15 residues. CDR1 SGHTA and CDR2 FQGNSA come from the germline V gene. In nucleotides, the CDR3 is TGTGCCAGCAGCTTAGAGGGGATTAGCAATCAGCCCCAGCATTTT. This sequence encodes CASSLEGISNQPQHF.

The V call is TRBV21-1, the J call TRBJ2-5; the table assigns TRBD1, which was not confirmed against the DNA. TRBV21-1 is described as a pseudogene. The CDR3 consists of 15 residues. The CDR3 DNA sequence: TGTGCCAGCAGCGGGGGGACAGCCGCTCGGGAGACCCAGTACTTC. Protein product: CASSGGTAARETQYF.

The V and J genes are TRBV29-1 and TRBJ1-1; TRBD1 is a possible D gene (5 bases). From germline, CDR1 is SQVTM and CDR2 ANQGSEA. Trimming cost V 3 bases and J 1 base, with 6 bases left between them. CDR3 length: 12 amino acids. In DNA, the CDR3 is TGCAGCGTTGAGCAGGGGAACACTGAAGCTTTCTTT. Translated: CSVEQGNTEAFF.

The CDR3 loop reads CASSMTARGNQPQHF. CDR3 nucleotide sequence: TGTGCCAGTAGTATGACGGCCAGGGGCAATCAGCCCCAGCATTTT. The rearrangement joins TRBV19 to TRBJ1-5, with TRBD1 as a possible D gene (5 bases). The CDR3 runs 15 residues. CDR1 is LNHDA, CDR2 SQIVND, per germline (reference sequence). V was cut by 3 bases and J by 2 bases, with 11 bases left in between.

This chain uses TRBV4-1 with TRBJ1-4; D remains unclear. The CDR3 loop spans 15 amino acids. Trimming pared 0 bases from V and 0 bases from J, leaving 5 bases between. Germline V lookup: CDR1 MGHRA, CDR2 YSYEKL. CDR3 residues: CASSQDGATNEKLFF. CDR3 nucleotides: TGCGCCAGCAGCCAAGACGGTGCAACTAATGAAAAACTGTTTTTT.

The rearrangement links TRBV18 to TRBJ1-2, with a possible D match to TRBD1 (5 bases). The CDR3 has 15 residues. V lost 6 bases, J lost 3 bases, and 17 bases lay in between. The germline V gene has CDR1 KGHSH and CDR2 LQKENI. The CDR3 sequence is CASSRVRGVDYGYTF. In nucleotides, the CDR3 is TGTGCCAGCTCCCGCGTCCGGGGGGTGGACTATGGCTACACCTTC.

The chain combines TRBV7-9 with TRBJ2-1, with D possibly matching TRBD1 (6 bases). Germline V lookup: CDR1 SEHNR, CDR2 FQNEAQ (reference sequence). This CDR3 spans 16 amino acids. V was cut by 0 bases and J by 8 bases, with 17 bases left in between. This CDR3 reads CASSLANVHRDDEQFF. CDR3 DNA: TGTGCCAGCAGCTTAGCGAACGTTCACAGGGACGATGAGCAGTTCTTC.

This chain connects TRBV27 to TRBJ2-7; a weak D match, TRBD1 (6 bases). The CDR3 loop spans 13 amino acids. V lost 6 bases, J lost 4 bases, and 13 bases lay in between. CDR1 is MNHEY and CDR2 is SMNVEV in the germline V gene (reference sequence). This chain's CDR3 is CASSPSTGYEQYF. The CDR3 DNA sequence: TGTGCCAGCAGCCCTTCAACAGGGTACGAGCAGTACTTC.

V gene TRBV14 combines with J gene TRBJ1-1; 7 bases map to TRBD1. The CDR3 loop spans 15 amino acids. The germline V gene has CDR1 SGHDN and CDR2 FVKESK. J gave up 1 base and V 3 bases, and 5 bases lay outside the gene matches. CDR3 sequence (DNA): TGTGCCAGCAGCCACGCGGACAGGAGGAACACTGAAGCTTTCTTT. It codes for CASSHADRRNTEAFF.

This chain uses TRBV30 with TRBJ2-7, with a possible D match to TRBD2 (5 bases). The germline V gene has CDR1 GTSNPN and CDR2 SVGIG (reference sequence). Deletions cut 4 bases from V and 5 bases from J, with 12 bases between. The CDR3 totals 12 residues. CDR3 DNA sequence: TGTGCCTGGACGGGATTCGGGGACGAGCAGTACTTC. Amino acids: CAWTGFGDEQYF.

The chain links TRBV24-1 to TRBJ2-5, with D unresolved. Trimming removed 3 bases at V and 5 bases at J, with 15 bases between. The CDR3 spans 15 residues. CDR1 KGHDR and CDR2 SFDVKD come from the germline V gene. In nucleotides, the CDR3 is TGTGCCACCAGTGATCCTGCCCTAGGTCGGGAGACCCAGTACTTC. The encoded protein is CATSDPALGRETQYF.

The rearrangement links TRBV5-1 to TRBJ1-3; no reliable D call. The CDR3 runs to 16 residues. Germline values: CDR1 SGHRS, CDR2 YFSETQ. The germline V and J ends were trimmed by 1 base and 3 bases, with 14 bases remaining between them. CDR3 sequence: CASSLSIGGGGNTIYF. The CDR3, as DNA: TGCGCCAGCAGCTTGAGTATAGGAGGCGGTGGAAACACCATATATTTT.

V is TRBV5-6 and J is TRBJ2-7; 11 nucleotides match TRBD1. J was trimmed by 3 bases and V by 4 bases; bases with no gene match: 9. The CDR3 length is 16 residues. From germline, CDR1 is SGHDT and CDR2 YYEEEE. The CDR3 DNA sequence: TGTGCCAGCAGCCCTGTTACAGGGACAGGGGGCTACGAGCAGTACTTC. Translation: CASSPVTGTGGYEQYF. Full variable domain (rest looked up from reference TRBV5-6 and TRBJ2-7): DAGVTQSPTHLIKTRGQQVTLRCSPKSGHDTVSWYQQALGQGPQFIFQYYEEEERQRGNFPDRFSGHQFPNYSSELNVNALLLGDSALYLCASSPVTGTGGYEQYFGPGTRLTVT.

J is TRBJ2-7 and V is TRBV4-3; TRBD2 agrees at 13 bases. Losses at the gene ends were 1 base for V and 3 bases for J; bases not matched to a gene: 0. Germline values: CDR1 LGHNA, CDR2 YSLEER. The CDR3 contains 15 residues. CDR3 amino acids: CASSQGTSGGYEQYF. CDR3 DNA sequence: TGCGCCAGCAGCCAAGGGACTAGCGGGGGCTACGAGCAGTACTTC.

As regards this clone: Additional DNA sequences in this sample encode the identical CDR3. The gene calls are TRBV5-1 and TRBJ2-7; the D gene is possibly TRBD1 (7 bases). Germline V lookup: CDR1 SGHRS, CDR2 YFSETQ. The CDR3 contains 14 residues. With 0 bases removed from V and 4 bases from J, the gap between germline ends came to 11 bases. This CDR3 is CASSLDQGGYEQYF. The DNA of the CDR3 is TGCGCCAGCAGCTTGGATCAGGGGGGATACGAGCAGTACTTC.

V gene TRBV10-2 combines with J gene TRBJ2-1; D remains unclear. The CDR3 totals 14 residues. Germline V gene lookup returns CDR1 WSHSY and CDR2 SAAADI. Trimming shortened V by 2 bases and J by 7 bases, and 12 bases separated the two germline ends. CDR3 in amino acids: CASSEPRLLNEQFF. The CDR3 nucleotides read TGCGCCAGCAGTGAGCCGAGACTTCTAAATGAGCAGTTCTTC.

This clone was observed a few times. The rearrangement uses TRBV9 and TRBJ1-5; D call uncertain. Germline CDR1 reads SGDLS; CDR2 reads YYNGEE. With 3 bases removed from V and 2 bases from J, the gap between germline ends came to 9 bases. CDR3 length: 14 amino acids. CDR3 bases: TGTGCCAGCAGCGCCGGGTCCGGCAATCAGCCCCAGCATTTT. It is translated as CASSAGSGNQPQHF.

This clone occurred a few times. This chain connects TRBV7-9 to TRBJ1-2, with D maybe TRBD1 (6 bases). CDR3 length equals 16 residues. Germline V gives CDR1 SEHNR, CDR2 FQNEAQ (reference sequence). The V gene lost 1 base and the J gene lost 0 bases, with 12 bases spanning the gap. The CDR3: CASSLVGGGSNYGYTF. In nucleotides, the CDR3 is TGTGCCAGCAGCTTAGTGGGCGGGGGCTCTAACTATGGCTACACCTTC.

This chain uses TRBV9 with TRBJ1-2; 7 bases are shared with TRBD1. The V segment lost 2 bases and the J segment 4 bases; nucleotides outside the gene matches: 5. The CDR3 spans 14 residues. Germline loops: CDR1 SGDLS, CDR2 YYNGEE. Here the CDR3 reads CASSVLTGSYGYTF. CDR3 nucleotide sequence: TGTGCCAGCAGCGTCCTGACAGGGAGCTATGGCTACACCTTC.

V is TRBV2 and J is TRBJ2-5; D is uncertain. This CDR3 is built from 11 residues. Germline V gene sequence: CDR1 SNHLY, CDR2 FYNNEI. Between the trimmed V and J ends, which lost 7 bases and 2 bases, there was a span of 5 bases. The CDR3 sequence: CASTGQETQYF. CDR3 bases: TGTGCCAGCACGGGTCAAGAGACCCAGTACTTC.

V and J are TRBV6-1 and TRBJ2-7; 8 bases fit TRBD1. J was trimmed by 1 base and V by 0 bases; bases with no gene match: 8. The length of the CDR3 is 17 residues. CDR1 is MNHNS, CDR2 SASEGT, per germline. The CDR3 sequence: CASSEASRDRLSYEQYF. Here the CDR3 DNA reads TGTGCCAGCAGTGAAGCGAGTCGGGACAGGCTTTCCTACGAGCAGTACTTC.

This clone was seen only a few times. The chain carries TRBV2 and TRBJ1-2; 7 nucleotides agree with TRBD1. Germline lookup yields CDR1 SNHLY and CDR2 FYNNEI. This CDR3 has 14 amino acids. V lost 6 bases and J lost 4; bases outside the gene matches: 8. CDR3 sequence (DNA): TGTGCCAGCAGCGTAGGGGGCAGGATCTATGGCTACACCTTC. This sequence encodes CASSVGGRIYGYTF.

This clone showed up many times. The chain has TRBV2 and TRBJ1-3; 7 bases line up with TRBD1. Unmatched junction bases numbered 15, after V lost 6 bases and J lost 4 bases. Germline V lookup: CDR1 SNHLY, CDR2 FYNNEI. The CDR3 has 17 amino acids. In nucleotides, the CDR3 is TGTGCCAGCAGCCACACGGGACAGCAAAGCGTCGGAAACACCATATATTTT. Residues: CASSHTGQQSVGNTIYF.

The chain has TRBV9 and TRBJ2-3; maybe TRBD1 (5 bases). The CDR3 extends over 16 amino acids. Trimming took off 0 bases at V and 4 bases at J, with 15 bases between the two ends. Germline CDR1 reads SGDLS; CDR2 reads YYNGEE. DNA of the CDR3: TGTGCCAGCAGCGTAGAAGGGGCAGGGTACGCAGATACGCAGTATTTT. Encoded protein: CASSVEGAGYADTQYF. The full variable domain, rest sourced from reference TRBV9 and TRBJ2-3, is DSGVTQTPKHLITATGQRVTLRCSPRSGDLSVYWYQQSLDQGLQFLIQYYNGEERAKGNILERFSAQQFPDLHSELNLSSLELGDSALYFCASSVEGAGYADTQYFGPGTRLTVL.

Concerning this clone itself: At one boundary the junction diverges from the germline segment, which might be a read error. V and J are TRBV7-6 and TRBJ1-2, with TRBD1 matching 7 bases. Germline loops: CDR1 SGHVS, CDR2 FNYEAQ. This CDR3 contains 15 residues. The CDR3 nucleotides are TGTGCCAGCAGCCCCGAGGAGGGGGCTAAGTATGGCTACACCTTC. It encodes CASSPEEGAKYGYTF.

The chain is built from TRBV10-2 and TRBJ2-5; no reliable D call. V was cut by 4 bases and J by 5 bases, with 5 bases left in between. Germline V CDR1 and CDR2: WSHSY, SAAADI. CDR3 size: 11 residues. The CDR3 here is CASSARETQYF. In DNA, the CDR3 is TGCGCCAGCAGTGCTCGGGAGACCCAGTACTTC.

The CDR3 DNA reads as TGTGCCAGCAGTTCGGGACAGGGGGCTGAAAAACTGTTTTTT. It encodes CASSSGQGAEKLFF. The V gene is TRBV7-9, the J gene TRBJ1-4, with 12 bases matching TRBD1. The CDR3 loop spans 14 amino acids. The germline gives CDR1 SEHNR, CDR2 FQNEAQ (reference sequence). Trimming removed 6 bases from V and 7 bases from J; junction bases left unmatched: 3.

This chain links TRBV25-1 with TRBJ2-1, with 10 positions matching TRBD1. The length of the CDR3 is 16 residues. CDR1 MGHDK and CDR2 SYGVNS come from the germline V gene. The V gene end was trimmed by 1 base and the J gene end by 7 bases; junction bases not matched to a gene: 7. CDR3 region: CASSEWDRGIRNEQFF. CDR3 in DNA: TGTGCCAGCAGTGAATGGGACAGGGGAATAAGAAATGAGCAGTTCTTC.

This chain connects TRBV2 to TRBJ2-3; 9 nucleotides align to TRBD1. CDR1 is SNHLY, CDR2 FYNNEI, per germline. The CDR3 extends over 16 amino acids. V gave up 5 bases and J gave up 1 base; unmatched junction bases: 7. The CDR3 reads CASSPGQGRGTDTQYF. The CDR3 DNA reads TGTGCCAGCAGTCCGGGACAGGGAAGGGGCACAGATACGCAGTATTTT.